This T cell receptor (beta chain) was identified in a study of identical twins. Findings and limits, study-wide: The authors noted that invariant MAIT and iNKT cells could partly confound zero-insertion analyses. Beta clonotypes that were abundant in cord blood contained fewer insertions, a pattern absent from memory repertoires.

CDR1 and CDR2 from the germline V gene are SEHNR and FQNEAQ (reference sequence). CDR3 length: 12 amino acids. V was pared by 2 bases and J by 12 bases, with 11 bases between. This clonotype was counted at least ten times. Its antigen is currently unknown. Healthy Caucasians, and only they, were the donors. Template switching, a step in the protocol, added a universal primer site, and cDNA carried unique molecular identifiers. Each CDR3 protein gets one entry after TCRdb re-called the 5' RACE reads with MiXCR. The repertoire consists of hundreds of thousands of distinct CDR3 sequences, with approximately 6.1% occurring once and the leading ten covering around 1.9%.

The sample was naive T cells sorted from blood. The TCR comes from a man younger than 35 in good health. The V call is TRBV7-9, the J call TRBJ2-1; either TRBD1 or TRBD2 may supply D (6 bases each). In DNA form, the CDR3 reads TGTGCCAGCAGCTTACCTGGAGGGGGGCAGTTCTTC. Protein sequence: CASSLPGGGQFF.